The T cell receptor (beta chain) under discussion was sequenced for a study of T cell responses to AZD1222 COVID-19 vaccine. Study-wide points: White British ancestry dominated among donors, who included more females, and clonal diversity was possibly underestimated. Spike-specific TCR breadth rose after two AZD1222 doses, and depth rose as well. Across the whole spike, CD4 TCRs peaked at regions 160-218 and 743-854.

The assay was immunoSEQ multiplex PCR, and TCRdb's table has in-frame clones only and misses some. Here the sample spans fewer than 200,000 clones, 90% being singletons. A remark on this clone: Its antigen is unidentified.

The sample consisted of peripheral blood, taken on day 0 of AZD1222 vaccination. This TCR derives from an adult in good health.

CDR3 loop: CATSDPSTEQYF. The DNA of the CDR3 is TGTGCCACCAGTGACCCTAGCACCGAGCAGTACTTC. The V gene is TRBV24-1, the J gene TRBJ2-7; weak D call: TRBD2 (5 bases). This CDR3 region has 12 residues. Trimming took off 4 bases at V and 6 bases at J, with 9 bases between the two ends. Germline loops: CDR1 KGHDR, CDR2 SFDVKD.